A selection of T cell receptor beta chains follows, all from one sample in a study of T-cell reconstitution after alpha-beta-depleted transplantation in children. TCRdb passed the PCR reads through MiXCR, listing each CDR3 protein once. The repertoire consists of under 300,000 distinct CDR3 sequences, with roughly 11% occurring once and the leading ten covering around 20%. This specimen was peripheral blood, taken 180 days after TCRalphabeta/CD19-depleted stem cell transplant. Receptor source: a male patient under 10 years old who had a stem cell transplant for chronic granulomatous disease, so the T cells may come from the graft donor. Both conserved end residues are part of each CDR3. Fields, in order: V gene, D gene, J gene, CDR3 protein. A D gene is named only where the DNA matches it firmly.

>TRBV28|NA|TRBJ1-3
CASSLPPGTGNTIYF
>TRBV5-1|TRBD2|TRBJ2-7
CASSFIAGGEQYF
>TRBV7-6|TRBD2|TRBJ2-3
CASSLAAGAGTDTQYF
>TRBV7-2|NA|TRBJ2-5
CASSPPGIQYF
>TRBV7-9|NA|TRBJ2-3
CASSGGWADTQYF
>TRBV30|NA|TRBJ2-7
CAWSEGGPVLYF
>TRBV5-1|TRBD1|TRBJ2-7
CASSGSSDRGRWAYEQYF
>TRBV29-1|TRBD1|TRBJ2-7
CSVGDRGTYEQYF
>TRBV12-3/TRBV12-4|NA|TRBJ1-5
CASSLQKNQPQHF
>TRBV27|TRBD2|TRBJ2-1
CASSFRRTSRNEQFF
>TRBV5-1|TRBD1|TRBJ2-7
CASSSTSMTGYYEQYF
>TRBV5-8|NA|TRBJ2-1
CASTVRARYNEQFF
>TRBV6-1|NA|TRBJ1-5
CASMGGRAQPQHF
>TRBV2|TRBD2|TRBJ2-6
CASTERTSVLSGANVLTF
>TRBV7-6|NA|TRBJ2-7
CASSLIEGPYEQYF
>TRBV20-1|NA|TRBJ1-2
CSARAQTNYGYTF
>TRBV29-1|NA|TRBJ2-1
CSVSGDSAFF